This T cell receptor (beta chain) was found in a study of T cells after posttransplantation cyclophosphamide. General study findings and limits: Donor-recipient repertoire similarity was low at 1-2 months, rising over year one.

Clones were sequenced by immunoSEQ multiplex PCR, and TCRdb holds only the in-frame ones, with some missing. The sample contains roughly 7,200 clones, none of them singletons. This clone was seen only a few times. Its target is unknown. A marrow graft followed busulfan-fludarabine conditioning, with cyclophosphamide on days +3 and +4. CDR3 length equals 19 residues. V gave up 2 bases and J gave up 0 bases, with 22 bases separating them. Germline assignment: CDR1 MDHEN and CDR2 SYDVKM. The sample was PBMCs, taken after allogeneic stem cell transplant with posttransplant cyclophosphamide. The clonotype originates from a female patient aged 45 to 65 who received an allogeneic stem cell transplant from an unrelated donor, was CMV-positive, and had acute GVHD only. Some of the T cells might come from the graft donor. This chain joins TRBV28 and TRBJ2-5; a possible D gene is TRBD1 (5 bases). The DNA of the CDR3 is TGTGCCAGCAGTTTACCCAGGGTAGACCCCTTCACATACCAAGAGACCCAGTACTTC. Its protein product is CASSLPRVDPFTYQETQYF.